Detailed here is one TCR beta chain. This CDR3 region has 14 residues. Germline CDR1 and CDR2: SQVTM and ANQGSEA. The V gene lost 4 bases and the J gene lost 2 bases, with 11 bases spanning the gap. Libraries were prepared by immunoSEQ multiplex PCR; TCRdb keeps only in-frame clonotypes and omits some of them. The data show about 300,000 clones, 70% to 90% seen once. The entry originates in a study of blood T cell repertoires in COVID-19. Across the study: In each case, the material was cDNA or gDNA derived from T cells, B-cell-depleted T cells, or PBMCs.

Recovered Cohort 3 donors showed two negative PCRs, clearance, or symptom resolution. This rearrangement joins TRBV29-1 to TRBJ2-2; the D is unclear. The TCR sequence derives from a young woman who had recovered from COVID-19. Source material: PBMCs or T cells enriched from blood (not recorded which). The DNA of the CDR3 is TGCAGCGTTGGTTGGTTCCTAAACACCGGGGAGCTGTTTTTT. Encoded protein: CSVGWFLNTGELFF.